Shown below are 27 T cell receptor beta chains from a single sample sequenced in a study of cytomegalovirus exposure and HLA in healthy donors. The PCR ran on 60 Vbeta and 13 Jbeta primers. Profiled with immunoSEQ multiplex PCR; TCRdb holds only in-frame clones, not every one. This sample has around 180,000 clones, with approximately 81% found just once. The sequenced sample consisted of PBMCs. These receptors originate from a woman younger than 30 in good health and CMV-seropositive.

A few counts support this clone. The chain combines TRBV9 with TRBJ2-2; 9 positions match TRBD1. V lost 5 bases, J lost 6 bases, and 2 bases stayed unmatched. The CDR3 has 13 amino acids. Germline CDR1 SGDLS, CDR2 YYNGEE. The CDR3 sequence is CASRDRGSGELFF. CDR3 DNA sequence: TGTGCCAGCAGAGACAGGGGGTCCGGGGAGCTGTTTTTT.

V and J are TRBV7-2 and TRBJ1-5, with 8 nucleotides matching TRBD1. CDR1 is SGHTA, CDR2 FQGNSA, per germline. This CDR3 has 15 amino acids. The V gene end was trimmed by 1 base and the J gene end by 7 bases; junction bases not matched to a gene: 6. The CDR3 DNA reads as TGTGCCAGCAGCTTAGAGGACAGGGTCGGACAGCCCCAGCATTTT. As protein: CASSLEDRVGQPQHF.

This clone was detected only a few times. V and J are TRBV2 and TRBJ1-1; D is perhaps TRBD1 (6 bases). This CDR3 is built from 13 residues. Trimming left V 4 bases short and J 10 bases short, with 16 bases between. From germline, CDR1 is SNHLY and CDR2 FYNNEI. DNA of the CDR3: TGTGCCAGCAGTGCCGACAGGCCGGGGCGAGCTTTCTTT. It yields the protein CASSADRPGRAFF. Variable domain in full (rest from reference TRBV2 and TRBJ1-1): EPEVTQTPSHQVTQMGQEVILRCVPISNHLYFYWYRQILGQKVEFLVSFYNNEISEKSEIFDDQFSVERPDGSNFTLKIRSTKLEDSAMYFCASSADRPGRAFFGQGTRLTVV.

The V and J genes are TRBV5-4 and TRBJ2-7; D ambiguous. CDR1 is SGHNT and CDR2 is YYREEE in the germline V gene (reference sequence). The CDR3 covers 13 residues. With 4 bases removed from V and 3 bases from J, the gap between germline ends came to 11 bases. The CDR3 is CASSLEPHYEQYV. CDR3 bases: TGTGCCAGCAGCCTCGAACCCCACTACGAGCAGTACGTC.

In its sample, this clone was seen once. The germline gene is not matched at one end of the junction; a read error may be the cause. The chain joins TRBV7-2 to TRBJ2-5, with 7 bases identical to TRBD2. The CDR3 runs 17 residues. The germline V gene has CDR1 SGHTA and CDR2 FQGNSA. CDR3 DNA sequence: TGTGCCAGCAGCTTAGCCCCAACCGGGACTACCCAAGGGACCCAGTACTTC. Its translation: CASSLAPTGTTQGTQYF.

This chain uses TRBV28 with TRBJ1-6, with TRBD1 identical over 7 bases. The CDR3 contains 15 residues. V lost 5 bases to trimming and J lost 5 bases; unmatched junction nucleotides: 6. Looked up from germline, CDR1 is MDHEN and CDR2 is SYDVKM. The CDR3 loop reads CASSHWTGDNSPLHF. The DNA of the CDR3 is TGTGCCAGCAGTCATTGGACAGGAGATAATTCACCCCTCCACTTT.

The rearrangement joins TRBV28 to TRBJ1-1, with 9 bases fitting TRBD1. This CDR3 comprises 13 residues. V trimming: 6 bases; J trimming: 5 bases; junction bases outside the gene matches: 4. Per the germline V gene, CDR1 is MDHEN and CDR2 is SYDVKM. The CDR3 protein is CASSSGQGTEAFF. In DNA, the CDR3 is TGTGCCAGCAGCTCGGGACAGGGTACTGAAGCTTTCTTT.

The CDR3 sequence: CASTPGANVLTF. The CDR3 DNA sequence: TGTGCCAGCACCCCGGGGGCCAACGTCCTGACTTTC. The V and J genes are TRBV11-2 and TRBJ2-6; no clear D. V lost 7 bases to trimming and J lost 4 bases, with 5 bases between them. This CDR3 spans 12 amino acids. Germline V gene data show CDR1 as SGHAT and CDR2 as FQNNGV.

This clone has just a few counts. The CDR3 sequence: CASSQEPTRRDTEAFF. CDR3 nucleotide sequence: TGCGCCAGCAGCCAAGAGCCTACAAGGCGGGACACTGAAGCTTTCTTT. The gene calls are TRBV4-3 and TRBJ1-1; D is unresolved. The CDR3 has 16 amino acids. Trimming left V 0 bases short and J 3 bases short, with 14 bases between. Looked up from germline, CDR1 is LGHNA and CDR2 is YSLEER.

This chain uses TRBV6-6 with TRBJ1-5; D unresolved. V was trimmed by 2 bases and J by 5 bases, leaving 4 bases between them. This CDR3 has 12 residues. Germline V gives CDR1 MNHNY, CDR2 SVGAGI (reference sequence). The CDR3, as DNA: TGTGCCAGCAGTTACCCGGATCAGCCCCAGCATTTT. Its protein is CASSYPDQPQHF.

The V and J genes are TRBV6-1 and TRBJ1-5; weak D call: TRBD1 (5 bases). The CDR3 is 15 amino acids. Trimming pared 6 bases from V and 1 base from J, leaving 13 bases between. Germline CDR1 MNHNS, CDR2 SASEGT. The CDR3 loop reads CASRQDPRSNQPQHF. The CDR3 region has the DNA TGTGCCAGCAGACAGGATCCAAGGAGCAATCAGCCCCAGCATTTT.

A single count supports this clone. This rearrangement joins TRBV28 to TRBJ2-7; 7 bases are shared with TRBD1. This CDR3 is 14 amino acids long. Germline-derived CDR1 and CDR2 are MDHEN and SYDVKM. The junction had 11 bases not matched to a gene; V was cut back by 6 bases and J by 6 bases. CDR3: CASSATGIEGEQYF. For the CDR3, the DNA is TGTGCCAGCAGCGCGACAGGGATCGAGGGCGAGCAGTACTTC. Full variable domain (missing parts from reference TRBV28 and TRBJ2-7): DVKVTQSSRYLVKRTGEKVFLECVQDMDHENMFWYRQDPGLGLRLIYFSYDVKMKEKGDIPEGYSVSREKKERFSLILESASTNQTSMYLCASSATGIEGEQYFGPGTRLTVT.

This sequence joins TRBV6-1 and TRBJ1-2; D gene ambiguous. Germline CDR1 and CDR2: MNHNS and SASEGT. The CDR3 contains 15 residues. The V gene lost 8 bases and the J gene lost 0 bases, with 16 bases spanning the gap. The CDR3 sequence is CASSLLPQTNYGYTF. As DNA, the CDR3 is TGTGCCAGCTCCTTACTGCCACAGACTAACTATGGCTACACCTTC.

The genes are TRBV5-1 and TRBJ2-2; 7 bases fit TRBD1. The CDR3 is 16 residues long. V lost 0 bases, J lost 5 bases, and 7 bases stayed unmatched. Per the germline V gene, CDR1 is SGHRS and CDR2 is YFSETQ. The chain's CDR3 is CASSLANRGLTGELFF. CDR3 sequence (DNA): TGCGCCAGCAGCTTGGCAAACAGGGGTTTGACCGGGGAGCTGTTTTTT.

This chain connects TRBV27 to TRBJ1-5; 7 bases agree with TRBD1. After removal of 7 bases from V and 1 base from J, the junction contained 4 bases not matched to a gene. Germline CDR1 is MNHEY and CDR2 is SMNVEV (reference sequence). The CDR3 length is 14 residues. The CDR3 DNA is TGTGCCAGCACCATCAGGGGGAGCAATCAGCCCCAGCATTTT. Its protein product is CASTIRGSNQPQHF.

The chain links TRBV18 to TRBJ2-1, with 7 nucleotides matching TRBD1. The CDR3 covers 15 residues. Trimming removed 6 bases from V and 6 bases from J; junction bases left unmatched: 11. Germline V gene data show CDR1 as KGHSH and CDR2 as LQKENI. The CDR3 DNA follows: TGTGCCAGCTCCATTACCGGGACAGCACCCAATGAGCAGTTCTTC. Translated, it gives CASSITGTAPNEQFF.

This clone was observed a single time. The V call is TRBV6-5, the J call TRBJ1-3; D is unclear. CDR3 length equals 13 residues. Germline CDR1 and CDR2: MNHEY and SVGAGI. V dropped 5 bases and J dropped 2 bases, with 7 bases sitting between them. The CDR3 nucleotides are TGTGCCAGCAGTCCAGATCCTGGAAACACCATATATTTT. Translation: CASSPDPGNTIYF.

This clone has only one observation. V gene TRBV13 combines with J gene TRBJ2-2; possible D gene TRBD2, 6 bases. Germline loops: CDR1 PRHDT, CDR2 FYEKMQ (reference sequence). V shed 9 bases and J shed 7 bases, with 24 bases lying between them. The CDR3 runs to 16 residues. The CDR3 DNA reads as TGTGCCAGTACCCTCCGTACCGGAGGGTTAGGCGGGGAGCTGTTTTTT. Amino acid sequence: CASTLRTGGLGGELFF.

The CDR3 nucleotides are TGTGCCAGCAGGTCCGGGACAGTGAACACCGGGGAGCTGTTTTTT. Translation: CASRSGTVNTGELFF. The chain recombines TRBV6-1 with TRBJ2-2, with 7 bases identical to TRBD1. The CDR3 is 15 amino acids. The germline V gene has CDR1 MNHNS and CDR2 SASEGT. The V segment lost 6 bases and the J segment 1 base; nucleotides outside the gene matches: 5.

The chain's CDR3 is CASSARGHQETQYF. DNA for the CDR3: TGTGCCAGCAGTGCCAGGGGCCACCAAGAGACCCAGTACTTC. V is TRBV6-1 and J is TRBJ2-5, with a tentative D call TRBD1 (6 bases). The germline V and J ends were trimmed by 4 bases and 0 bases, with 9 bases remaining between them. The CDR3 sequence is 14 residues long. From germline, CDR1 is MNHNS and CDR2 SASEGT.

The V call is TRBV5-1, the J call TRBJ2-2; D call uncertain. Germline-derived CDR1 and CDR2 are SGHRS and YFSETQ. Trimming removed 0 bases from V and 1 base from J, with 7 bases in between. The CDR3 extends over 15 amino acids. The CDR3, as DNA: TGCGCCAGCAGCTTGGGTGCGATGAACACCGGGGAGCTGTTTTTT. Translation: CASSLGAMNTGELFF.

The chain joins TRBV19 to TRBJ2-7; 8 positions match TRBD1. This CDR3 has 19 amino acids. The germline gives CDR1 LNHDA, CDR2 SQIVND (reference sequence). The junction had 23 bases not matched to a gene; V was cut back by 7 bases and J by 3 bases. Here the CDR3 DNA reads TGTGCCAGTAATACAAGGGGGCCAGGGGGCCTCGTCAGGGGCTACGAGCAGTACGTC. Its protein is CASNTRGPGGLVRGYEQYV.

This sequence joins TRBV30 and TRBJ1-1; perhaps TRBD1 as D (6 bases). Per germline, CDR1 GTSNPN and CDR2 SVGIG (reference sequence). The length of the CDR3 is 12 residues. Trimming left V 2 bases short and J 10 bases short, with 14 bases between. CDR3 loop: CAWSTTGLRAFF. CDR3 coding DNA: TGTGCCTGGAGTACCACAGGGCTTCGAGCTTTCTTT.

The chain uses TRBV30 and TRBJ2-3; TRBD2 agrees at 8 bases. In germline, CDR1 is GTSNPN, CDR2 SVGIG (reference sequence). The CDR3 is made up of 15 amino acids. Trimming at V came to 0 bases and at J to 1 base, leaving 3 bases not matched to a gene. The CDR3 region is CAWSVAGGGTDTQYF. The CDR3 nucleotides read TGTGCCTGGAGTGTGGCCGGGGGGGGCACAGATACGCAGTATTTT.

The rearrangement links TRBV11-2 to TRBJ1-1; no firm D call. With 4 bases removed from V and 4 bases from J, the gap between germline ends came to 10 bases. Looked up from germline, CDR1 is SGHAT and CDR2 is FQNNGV. The CDR3 consists of 13 residues. The CDR3 is CASSSHRSTEAFF. Here the CDR3 DNA reads TGTGCCAGCAGCTCCCACCGGAGCACTGAAGCTTTCTTT.

The CDR3 loop reads CSVARGQIPSGNTIYF. CDR3 DNA: TGCAGCGTTGCCAGGGGACAGATCCCCTCTGGAAACACCATATATTTT. The chain combines TRBV29-1 with TRBJ1-3; TRBD1 matches at 7 bases. Germline V gives CDR1 SQVTM, CDR2 ANQGSEA. With V trimmed by 4 bases and J by 0 bases, 9 bases remained unmatched. The CDR3 runs 16 residues.

V is TRBV7-2 and J is TRBJ2-5; D is possibly TRBD2 (6 bases). Trimming shortened V by 2 bases and J by 3 bases, and 16 bases separated the two germline ends. The CDR3 length is 16 residues. Germline CDR1 reads SGHTA; CDR2 reads FQGNSA. CDR3 DNA: TGTGCCAGCAGCTTATCCCTTCGACTAGACAAAGAGACCCAGTACTTC. The encoded protein is CASSLSLRLDKETQYF.